The 22 T cell receptor beta chains below all came from one sample that was sequenced in a study of identical twins. Each CDR3 protein is one row after TCRdb ran MiXCR on the 5' RACE reads. The sample lists over 200,000 distinct CDR3 sequences, around 6.5% occurring once. These sequences were also reported in another study, on T cells expressing NK-cell markers.

Source material: CD8+ T cells sorted from blood. All receptors come from a woman aged 18-29 years in good health.

This clonotype was counted between two and nine times. The rearrangement uses TRBV7-3 and TRBJ2-1; 8 bases map to TRBD2. Germline-derived CDR1 and CDR2 are SGHTA and FQGTGA. The CDR3 length is 17 residues. With V trimmed by 4 bases and J by 4 bases, 12 bases remained unmatched. CDR3 bases: TGTGCCAGCAGCTACACCCCCCAAGCGGGGGCTTACAATGAGCAGTTCTTC. Its translation: CASSYTPQAGAYNEQFF.

J is TRBJ2-5 and V is TRBV6-2 or TRBV6-3, with 7 bases lining up with TRBD1. CDR1 is MNHEY and CDR2 is SVGEGT in the germline V gene. V lost 7 bases, J lost 4 bases, and 12 bases stayed unmatched. The CDR3 is 15 amino acids. The CDR3 DNA is TGTGCCAGCACCCACCTCATAGGGGGCGGAGAGACCCAGTACTTC. Translation gives CASTHLIGGGETQYF.

V is TRBV7-9 and J is TRBJ2-1; 7 nucleotides line up with TRBD2. This CDR3 has 15 residues. Trimming cost V 0 bases and J 4 bases; bases outside gene matches: 3. Per the germline V gene, CDR1 is SEHNR and CDR2 is FQNEAQ (reference sequence). CDR3 DNA sequence: TGTGCCAGCAGCTTAGCCGCGGGAGCATACAATGAGCAGTTCTTC. Its translation: CASSLAAGAYNEQFF.

This clonotype was observed a few times. This chain joins TRBV13 and TRBJ2-7, with TRBD2 identical over 13 bases. V lost 3 bases to trimming and J lost 7 bases; unmatched junction nucleotides: 6. The CDR3 runs to 15 residues. From germline, CDR1 is PRHDT and CDR2 FYEKMQ (reference sequence). CDR3 bases: TGTGCCAGCAGCTTGACTAGCGGGGGGCCGGGAGAGCAGTACTTC. It is translated as CASSLTSGGPGEQYF.

This clonotype was counted between two and nine times. The V call is TRBV5-1, the J call TRBJ2-7; D is possibly TRBD2 (6 bases). Trimming left V 0 bases short and J 5 bases short, with 15 bases between. CDR1 SGHRS and CDR2 YFSETQ come from the germline V gene. This CDR3 spans 15 amino acids. CDR3 sequence (DNA): TGCGCCAGCAGCTTGGCGGCTAGCGACGTAGACGAGCAGTACTTC. As protein: CASSLAASDVDEQYF.

V is TRBV2 and J is TRBJ2-1; D not resolved. The CDR3 runs to 8 residues. Germline V lookup: CDR1 SNHLY, CDR2 FYNNEI. Trimming shortened V by 8 bases and J by 9 bases, and 2 bases separated the two germline ends. The CDR3 region is CASAEQFF. The CDR3 DNA reads TGTGCCAGCGCTGAGCAGTTCTTC.

This clonotype was observed a handful of times. The chain combines TRBV14 with TRBJ1-1; possibly TRBD1 for D (5 bases). Trimming cost V 4 bases and J 2 bases, with 17 bases left between them. Looked up from germline, CDR1 is SGHDN and CDR2 is FVKESK. This CDR3 has 16 residues. The CDR3 DNA is TGTGCCAGCAGCCTCAGGGAAGTAGGTAGAAACACTGAAGCTTTCTTT. Translating gives CASSLREVGRNTEAFF.

This chain uses TRBV29-1 with TRBJ2-2; TRBD2 matches 10 bases. V lost 4 bases, J lost 7 bases, and 12 bases stayed unmatched. This CDR3 region has 16 residues. Germline loops: CDR1 SQVTM, CDR2 ANQGSEA. The CDR3: CSVASGGASGSGELFF. The DNA for the CDR3 is TGCAGCGTTGCCAGCGGGGGGGCCTCAGGAAGCGGGGAGCTGTTTTTT.

At least ten counts were recorded for this clonotype. This chain uses TRBV20-1 with TRBJ2-3; the match to TRBD2 covers 14 bases. After removal of 1 base from V and 1 base from J, the junction contained 10 bases not matched to a gene. CDR3 length equals 19 residues. The germline V gene encodes CDR1 DFQATT and CDR2 SNEGSKA (reference sequence). The CDR3 region has the DNA TGCAGTGCTAGAGGGACTAGCGGGAGGACGACTAGTGGCACAGATACGCAGTATTTT. Its translation: CSARGTSGRTTSGTDTQYF.

The rearrangement joins TRBV9 to TRBJ2-7; TRBD2 might be the D (6 bases). CDR1 SGDLS and CDR2 YYNGEE come from the germline V gene. Trimming cost V 3 bases and J 4 bases, with 17 bases left between them. This CDR3 region has 15 residues. CDR3 nucleotides: TGTGCCAGCAGCGGATCCGGGACTTATGATTACGAGCAGTACTTC. Amino acids: CASSGSGTYDYEQYF.

This clonotype was counted many times. V usage is TRBV7-9 and J usage is TRBJ2-7; D is unclear. The CDR3 is made up of 13 amino acids. CDR1 and CDR2 (germline): SEHNR, FQNEAQ (reference sequence). V was cut by 6 bases and J by 6 bases, with 15 bases left in between. In nucleotides, the CDR3 is TGTGCCAGCAGGCTGACCCCCTTAGGCGAGCAGTACTTC. It translates to CASRLTPLGEQYF.

This sequence joins TRBV10-1 and TRBJ2-1; the D gene is possibly TRBD2 (7 bases). The ends were cut back, 2 bases at V and 7 bases at J, with 12 bases in the middle. Germline CDR1 reads WNHNN; CDR2 reads SYGVQD (reference sequence). The CDR3 has 14 amino acids. The CDR3 region has the DNA TGCGCCAGCAGTGAGAAGGGGGGGGGAAATGAGCAGTTCTTC. It codes for CASSEKGGGNEQFF.

This clonotype has at least ten counts. The rearrangement links TRBV9 to TRBJ2-2; D call uncertain. Germline V gives CDR1 SGDLS, CDR2 YYNGEE. Trimming took off 4 bases at V and 1 base at J, with 5 bases between the two ends. CDR3 length equals 13 residues. Here the CDR3 reads CASSPRNTGELFF. The DNA of the CDR3 is TGTGCCAGCAGCCCCCGGAACACCGGGGAGCTGTTTTTT.

This clonotype was picked up a small number of times. The chain links TRBV9 to TRBJ2-3, with 7 positions matching TRBD2. The CDR3 length is 15 residues. Germline loops: CDR1 SGDLS, CDR2 YYNGEE. Trimming took 0 bases from V and 6 from J; bases not matched to a gene: 7. For the CDR3, the DNA is TGTGCCAGCAGCGTAGCAGCTAGCGGATGGGATACGCAGTATTTT. This translates into CASSVAASGWDTQYF.

The chain has TRBV7-2 and TRBJ2-1, with 7 bases that match TRBD2. Looked up from germline, CDR1 is SGHTA and CDR2 is FQGNSA. The ends lost 5 bases at V and 10 bases at J; junction bases unmatched: 5. The length of the CDR3 is 12 residues. The CDR3: CASSPTSVEQFF. The CDR3 bases are TGTGCCAGCAGCCCTACTAGCGTCGAGCAGTTCTTC.

This clonotype was detected many times. This chain links TRBV12-3 or TRBV12-4 with TRBJ2-3; D is perhaps TRBD2 (6 bases). Trimming left V 4 bases short and J 5 bases short, with 22 bases between. The CDR3 is 17 residues long. CDR3 sequence reads: CASSSPQIAGSGDTQYF. The CDR3 nucleotides read TGTGCCAGCAGTTCCCCGCAAATAGCCGGGAGTGGAGATACGCAGTATTTT.

This clonotype was observed a few times. The chain combines TRBV7-9 with TRBJ1-2; possibly TRBD1 for D (6 bases). CDR1 SEHNR and CDR2 FQNEAQ come from the germline V gene (reference sequence). Between the trimmed V and J ends, which lost 5 bases and 2 bases, there was a span of 18 bases. This CDR3 comprises 16 residues. The CDR3 sequence is CASSPLDRLGNYGYTF. CDR3 sequence (DNA): TGTGCCAGCAGCCCTCTTGACAGGCTGGGAAACTATGGCTACACCTTC.

This chain joins TRBV9 and TRBJ2-2; weak D call: TRBD2 (6 bases). The CDR3 runs to 18 residues. Trimming cost V 3 bases and J 4 bases, with 22 bases left between them. CDR1 SGDLS and CDR2 YYNGEE come from the germline V gene. DNA of the CDR3: TGTGCCAGCAGCGGCCGGGAGCTGGGGGTAACGGGCACCGGGGAGCTGTTTTTT. Its translation is CASSGRELGVTGTGELFF.

The V and J genes are TRBV7-2 and TRBJ1-5; weak D call: TRBD1 (6 bases). CDR1 is SGHTA, CDR2 FQGNSA, per germline. Trimming cost V 5 bases and J 6 bases, with 8 bases left between them. This CDR3 spans 12 amino acids. CDR3 coding DNA: TGTGCCAGCAGCCAGGGGTTTCAGCCCCAGCATTTT. Amino acid sequence: CASSQGFQPQHF. Drawing the rest from reference TRBV7-2 and TRBJ1-5, the complete variable domain is GAGVSQSPSNKVTEKGKDVELRCDPISGHTALYWYRQSLGQGLEFLIYFQGNSAPDKSGLPSDRFSAERTGGSVSTLTIQRTQQEDSAVYLCASSQGFQPQHFGDGTRLSIL.

This clonotype was seen ten or more times. The chain is built from TRBV12-3 or TRBV12-4 and TRBJ2-6; D possibly uses TRBD1 or TRBD2 (5 bases each). There are 16 residues in the CDR3. Trimming shortened V by 5 bases and J by 3 bases, and 14 bases separated the two germline ends. The CDR3 spells CASSDPEGYGANVLTF. In nucleotides, the CDR3 is TGTGCCAGCAGTGATCCCGAGGGGTATGGGGCCAACGTCCTGACTTTC.

This clonotype was detected ten times or more. This sequence joins TRBV12-3 or TRBV12-4 and TRBJ1-2, with D unclear. V lost 3 bases to trimming and J lost 4 bases, with 15 bases between them. This CDR3 is 15 amino acids long. Here the CDR3 reads CASSFSRNGFYGYTF. For the CDR3, the DNA is TGTGCCAGCAGTTTTTCCAGGAACGGCTTCTATGGCTACACCTTC.

The V and J genes are TRBV11-2 and TRBJ2-1; 14 nucleotides match TRBD2. The CDR3 length is 18 residues. V gave up 4 bases and J gave up 8 bases; unmatched junction bases: 13. The germline V gene encodes CDR1 SGHAT and CDR2 FQNNGV. CDR3 DNA: TGTGCCAGCAGCTCTTACCCGATGGGACTAGCGGGAGTATATGAGCAGTTCTTC. Protein product: CASSSYPMGLAGVYEQFF.